The source of this TCR beta chain is a study of cytomegalovirus exposure and HLA in healthy donors. Points from the study as a whole: Presence/absence analyses treated sequencing depth as roughly uniform across donors.

Worth noting for this clone: Its antigen is unidentified.

The trim removed 5 bases at V and 1 base at J, leaving 10 bases unmatched. The germline CDR1 and CDR2 sequences are SSHAT and FNYEAQ (reference sequence). The CDR3 runs 16 residues. PCR was performed using 60 Vbeta and 13 Jbeta primers. TCRdb's copy holds only in-frame clones and misses some; the assay was immunoSEQ multiplex PCR. In the table there are more than 140,000 clones, approximately 82% of which are singletons. The sequence derives from a woman aged 35 to 49 in good health and CMV-seronegative. The chain has TRBV7-7 and TRBJ2-5; 7 bases align to TRBD2. Sequences were obtained from PBMCs. The CDR3 sequence is CASSPSWASGQETQYF. DNA of the CDR3: TGTGCCAGCAGCCCCTCTTGGGCTAGCGGCCAAGAGACCCAGTACTTC.